The clone carrying this T cell receptor beta chain showed up just once. Its target is not known. The treatment: roughly nine-day PBMC culture with coronavirus spike peptide pools or control peptides (ViraFEST assay). Unexposed donor CD4+ T cells predated the COVID-19 pandemic, collected 2011-2018. Before TCRs were sequenced, ViraFEST expanded antigen-specific T cells with peptide pools. Peptide pools at 7.5 to 10 ug/ml, together with approximately 10 IU/ml IL-2, were added to cultures of approximately 1.9 million PBMCs per well. Researchers challenged CD4+ T cells from unexposed donors with SARS-CoV-2 S/N and four cold-coronavirus spikes, cells permitting. CDR3 length: 14 residues. Germline V gene lookup returns CDR1 KGHDR and CDR2 SFDVKD. V gave up 2 bases and J gave up 15 bases, with 18 bases separating them. This sample is drawn from a study of vaccination and CD4 T cells after COVID-19. On the study more broadly: The stimulating agents, overlapping spike peptides, came from SARS-CoV-2, HCoV-NL63, HCoV-OC43 and HCoV-229E.

Researchers used the Oncomine TCR Beta short-read assay to sequence DNA from cultured CD4+ T cells. From CD4+ T cells that had been cultured, genomic DNA was extracted. Using its own MiXCR run on the PCR reads, TCRdb lists one record per CDR3 protein. This table holds about 9,100 distinct CDR3 sequences, around two fifths found once. The V gene is TRBV24-1, the J gene TRBJ1-4; no definite D call. This clonotype originated in a human donor in good health. Material: CD4+ T cells from blood, cultured in vitro. CDR3 amino acids: CATSDSPVGQGVFF. The CDR3 DNA is TGTGCCACCAGTGATTCCCCTGTCGGGCAAGGTGTGTTTTTT.